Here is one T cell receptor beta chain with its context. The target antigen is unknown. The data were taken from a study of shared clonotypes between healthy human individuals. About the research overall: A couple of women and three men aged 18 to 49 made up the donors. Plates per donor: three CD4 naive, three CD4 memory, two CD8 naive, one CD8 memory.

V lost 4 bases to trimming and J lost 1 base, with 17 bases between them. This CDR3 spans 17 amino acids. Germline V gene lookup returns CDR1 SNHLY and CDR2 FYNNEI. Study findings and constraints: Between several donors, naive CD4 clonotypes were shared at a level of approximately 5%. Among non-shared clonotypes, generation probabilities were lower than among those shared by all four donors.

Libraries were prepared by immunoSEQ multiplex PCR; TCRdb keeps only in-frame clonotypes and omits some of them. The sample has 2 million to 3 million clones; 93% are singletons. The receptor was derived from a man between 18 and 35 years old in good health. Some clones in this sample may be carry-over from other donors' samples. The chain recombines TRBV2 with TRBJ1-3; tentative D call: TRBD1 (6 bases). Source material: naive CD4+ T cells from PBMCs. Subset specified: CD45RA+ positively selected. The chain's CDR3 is CASSGVGRGISGNTIYF. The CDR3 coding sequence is TGTGCCAGCAGTGGGGTCGGAAGGGGGATATCTGGAAACACCATATATTTT.